The T cell receptor (beta chain) under discussion was sequenced for a study of CD8 T cells in Susac syndrome. V dropped 6 bases and J dropped 3; count of bases not matched to a gene: 8. This CDR3 spans 13 amino acids. Germline loops: CDR1 SQVTM, CDR2 ANQGSEA. Random hexamers were used to reverse transcribe the RNA input (about 0.5 to 1 ug). Via MiXCR, TCRdb re-called the immunoSEQ multiplex PCR reads, giving one row per CDR3 protein. The sample contains about 150,000 distinct CDR3 sequences, approximately 90% of which appear only once. This clonotype was seen just once. FACS enriched CD8+ TEMRA cells, while bulk CD8+ and CD4+ were negatively isolated.

V gene TRBV29-1 combines with J gene TRBJ2-7; 7 nucleotides agree with TRBD1. The clonotype comes from a human donor in good health. Sequences were obtained from CD4+ T cells from PBMCs. In nucleotides, the CDR3 is TGCAGCGTATCGACAGGGAATGACTACGAGCAGTACTTC. Encoded protein: CSVSTGNDYEQYF.